What follows describes a single T cell receptor beta chain. A junction end diverges from the germline sequence, so it may reflect a read error. MiXCR, applied by TCRdb to the 5' RACE reads, yields one record per CDR3 protein. The sample contains some 600,000 distinct CDR3 sequences, around 15% of which appear only once. This sample was included in a study of T-cell memory formation after mild COVID-19. The V gene's germline CDR1 is SSHAT and CDR2 FNYEAQ (reference sequence). The CDR3 extends over 16 amino acids. This receptor was obtained from an adult woman who had mild COVID-19 (a few samples of this study predate the infection). Cell type and time point are not known. What was sequenced was PBMCs or a T cell subset sorted from them (not recorded which). V is TRBV7-7 and J is TRBJ1-5; D is uncertain. CDR3 residues: CASSLVRRRPNQPQHF. The CDR3 DNA reads as TGTGCTAGCAGCTTAGTCCGGAGGAGGCCCAATCAGCCCCAGCATTTT. Supplemented by reference TRBV7-7 and TRBJ1-5, the full variable domain reads GAGVSQSPRYKVTKRGQDVTLRCDPISSHATLYWYQQALGQGPEFLTYFNYEAQPDKSGLPSDRFSAERPEGSISTLTIQRTEQRDSAMYRCASSLVRRRPNQPQHFGDGTRLSIL.